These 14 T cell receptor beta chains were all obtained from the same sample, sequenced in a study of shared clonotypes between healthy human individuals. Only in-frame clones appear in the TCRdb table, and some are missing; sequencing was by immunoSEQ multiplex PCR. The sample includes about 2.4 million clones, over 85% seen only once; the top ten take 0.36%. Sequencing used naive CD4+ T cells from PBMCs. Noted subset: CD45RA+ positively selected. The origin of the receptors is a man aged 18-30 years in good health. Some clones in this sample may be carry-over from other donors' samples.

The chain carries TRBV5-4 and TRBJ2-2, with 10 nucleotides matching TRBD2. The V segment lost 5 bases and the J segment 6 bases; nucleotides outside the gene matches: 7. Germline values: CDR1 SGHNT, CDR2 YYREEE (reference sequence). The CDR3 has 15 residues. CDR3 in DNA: TGTGCCAGCAGGATCCCTGGGACTAGCGCCGGGGAGCTGTTTTTT. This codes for CASRIPGTSAGELFF.

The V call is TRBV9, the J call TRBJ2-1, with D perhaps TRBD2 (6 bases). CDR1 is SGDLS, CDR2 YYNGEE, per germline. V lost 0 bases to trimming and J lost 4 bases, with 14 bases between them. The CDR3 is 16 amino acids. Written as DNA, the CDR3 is TGTGCCAGCAGCGTAGATCCTAGCGACCGTTACAATGAGCAGTTCTTC. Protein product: CASSVDPSDRYNEQFF.

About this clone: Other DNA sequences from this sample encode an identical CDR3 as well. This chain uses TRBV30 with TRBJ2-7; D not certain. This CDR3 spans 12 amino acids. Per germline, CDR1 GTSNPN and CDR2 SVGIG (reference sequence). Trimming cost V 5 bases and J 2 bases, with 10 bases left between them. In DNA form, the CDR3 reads TGTGCCTGGTCGGGCGCTCCCTACGAGCAGTACTTC. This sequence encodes CAWSGAPYEQYF.

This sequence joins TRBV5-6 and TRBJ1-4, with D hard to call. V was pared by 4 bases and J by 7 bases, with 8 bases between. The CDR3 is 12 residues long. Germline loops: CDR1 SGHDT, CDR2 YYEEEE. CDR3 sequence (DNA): TGTGCCAGCAGCCGACGAGGTGAAAAACTGTTTTTT. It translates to CASSRRGEKLFF.

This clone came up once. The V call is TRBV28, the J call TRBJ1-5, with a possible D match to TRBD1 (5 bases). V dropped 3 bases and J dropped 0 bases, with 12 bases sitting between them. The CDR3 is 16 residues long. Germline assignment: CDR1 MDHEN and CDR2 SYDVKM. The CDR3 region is CASSFSGQGSNQPQHF. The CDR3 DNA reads TGTGCCAGCAGTTTCTCGGGGCAGGGTAGCAATCAGCCCCAGCATTTT.

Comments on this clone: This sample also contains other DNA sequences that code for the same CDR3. The CDR3 nucleotides read TGTGCCACCAGCAGAGGAGACTACGAGCAGTACTTC. It yields the protein CATSRGDYEQYF. The chain has TRBV15 and TRBJ2-7, with D hard to call. The CDR3 length is 12 residues. Germline V gene data show CDR1 as LNHNV and CDR2 as YYDKDF (reference sequence). The V gene lost 1 base and the J gene lost 3 bases, with 4 bases spanning the gap.

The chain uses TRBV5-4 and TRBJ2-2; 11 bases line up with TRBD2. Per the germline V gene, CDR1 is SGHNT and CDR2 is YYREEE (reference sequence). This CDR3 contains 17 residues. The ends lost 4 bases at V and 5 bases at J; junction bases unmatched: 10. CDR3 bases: TGTGCCAGCAGCACCCGGGTAGCGGGAGGGCCTACCGGGGAGCTGTTTTTT. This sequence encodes CASSTRVAGGPTGELFF.

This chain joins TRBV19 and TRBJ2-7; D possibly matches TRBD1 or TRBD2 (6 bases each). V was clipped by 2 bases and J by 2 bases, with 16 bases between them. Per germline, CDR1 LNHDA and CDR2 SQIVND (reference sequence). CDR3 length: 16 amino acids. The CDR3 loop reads CASSILGGQRTYEQYF. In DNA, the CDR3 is TGTGCCAGTAGTATACTTGGGGGGCAGAGGACCTACGAGCAGTACTTC.

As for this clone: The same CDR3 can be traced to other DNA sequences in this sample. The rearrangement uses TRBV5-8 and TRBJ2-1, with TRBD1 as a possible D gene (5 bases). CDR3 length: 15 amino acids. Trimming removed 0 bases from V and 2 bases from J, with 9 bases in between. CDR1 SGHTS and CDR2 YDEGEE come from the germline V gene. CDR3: CASSLGQGPYNEQFF. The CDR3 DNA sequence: TGTGCCAGCAGCTTGGGCCAGGGCCCCTACAATGAGCAGTTCTTC.

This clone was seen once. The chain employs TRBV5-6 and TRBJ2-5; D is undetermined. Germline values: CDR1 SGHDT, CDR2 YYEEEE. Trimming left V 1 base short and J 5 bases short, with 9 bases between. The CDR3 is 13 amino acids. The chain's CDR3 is CASSLFNQETQYF. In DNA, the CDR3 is TGTGCCAGCAGCTTGTTCAATCAGGAGACCCAGTACTTC.

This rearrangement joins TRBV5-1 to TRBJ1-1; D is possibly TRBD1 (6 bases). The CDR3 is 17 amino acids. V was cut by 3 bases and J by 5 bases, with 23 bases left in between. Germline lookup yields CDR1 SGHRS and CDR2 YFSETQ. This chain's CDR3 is CASSSRTEESIPTEAFF. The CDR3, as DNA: TGCGCCAGCAGCTCGAGGACAGAGGAGTCCATTCCAACTGAAGCTTTCTTT. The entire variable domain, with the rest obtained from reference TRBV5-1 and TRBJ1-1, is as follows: KAGVTQTPRYLIKTRGQQVTLSCSPISGHRSVSWYQQTPGQGLQFLFEYFSETQRNKGNFPGRFSGRQFSNSRSEMNVSTLELGDSALYLCASSSRTEESIPTEAFFGQGTRLTVV.

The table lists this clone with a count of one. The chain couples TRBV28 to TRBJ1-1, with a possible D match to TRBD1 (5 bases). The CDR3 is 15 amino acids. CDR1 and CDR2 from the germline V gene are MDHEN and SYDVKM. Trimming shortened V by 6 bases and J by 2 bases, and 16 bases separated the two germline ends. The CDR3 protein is CASREARGYNTEAFF. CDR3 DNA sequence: TGTGCCAGCAGGGAGGCCCGGGGGTATAACACTGAAGCTTTCTTT. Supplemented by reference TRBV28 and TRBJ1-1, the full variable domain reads DVKVTQSSRYLVKRTGEKVFLECVQDMDHENMFWYRQDPGLGLRLIYFSYDVKMKEKGDIPEGYSVSREKKERFSLILESASTNQTSMYLCASREARGYNTEAFFGQGTRLTVV.

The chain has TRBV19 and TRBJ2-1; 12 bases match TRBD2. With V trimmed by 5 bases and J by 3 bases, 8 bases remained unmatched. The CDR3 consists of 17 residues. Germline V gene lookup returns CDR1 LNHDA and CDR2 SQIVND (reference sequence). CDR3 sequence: CASSLGLAGGFYNEQFF. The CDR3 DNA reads TGTGCCAGTAGTCTGGGACTAGCGGGTGGGTTCTACAATGAGCAGTTCTTC.

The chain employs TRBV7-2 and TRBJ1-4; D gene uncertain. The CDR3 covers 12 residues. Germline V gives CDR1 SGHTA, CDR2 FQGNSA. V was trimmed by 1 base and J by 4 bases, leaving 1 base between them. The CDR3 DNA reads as TGTGCCAGCAGCTTAGTTAATGAAAAACTGTTTTTT. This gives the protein CASSLVNEKLFF.